This T cell receptor (beta chain) is from a study of blood T cell repertoires in COVID-19 (dated by TCRdb to 2020 to 2021). Context from the whole study: Samples covering the acute and convalescent phases of COVID-19 were provided by collaborators in the United States, Italy and Spain. The prospective study material was composed of cDNA or gDNA derived from T cells, B-cell-depleted T cells, or PBMCs. Samples came from the ongoing ImmuneRACE study (first 160 participants) plus 1,254 subjects from 6 global collaborators. Where HLA class I and class II types were available, the types were taken from metadata supplied by the sample provider, not from assay-based typing. Subjects who had been exposed to COVID-19, were actively infected with it, or had recovered from it provided the deeply sampled blood TCRbeta repertoires that made up the dataset. The repertoires were released in a freely available public database meant as a resource for research on the immune response to SARS-CoV-2. Sample metadata almost always included a de-identified subject ID, COVID-19 status, age in years and sex. The research as a whole found: How much clinical and demographic metadata was included differed by source and by participant, and the metadata was provided uncurated.

The immunoSEQ Assay, a bias-controlled multiplex PCR, was used to amplify TCRbeta CDR3 regions from genomic DNA. Regarding the original processing steps: Nucleated cell counts per sample were estimated from amplification of reference gene primers within the assay. To quantify the absolute abundance of each unique TCRbeta CDR3 rearrangement, sequence reads were collapsed and filtered. For each sample, productive Simpson clonality was calculated as the square root of Simpson's diversity index over productive rearrangements. Drawn from immuneACCESS, this table holds only the in-frame rearrangements with V and J called that TCRdb kept. Clones are partly lost; checked studies trace under half to an unresolved V gene and leave the rest unexplained. V and J calls and clone size are copied from that table; D and trimming were computed from the DNA. The sample table contains 130,000 or so clones; only one count was recorded for approximately 90% of them. The ten largest clonotypes hold less than 20% of the sample.

Points on this clone: Its antigen is unknown. No much larger clone exists at a distance of one base, and base qualities are not known.

Each collaborating institution followed its own protocols to collect whole blood in K2EDTA tubes. For TCRbeta analysis, collaborators shipped samples in one of three forms: frozen whole blood, isolated PBMCs, or DNA extracted from either of those sample types. Germline trimming amounts to 2 bases on V and 5 bases on J, with 4 as the count of junction bases outside the gene matches. CDR3 length: 14 amino acids, cysteine to phenylalanine. The sequence is cut down to CDR3 DNA, 42 bases in frame from base 1. CDR1 and CDR2, per the germline V gene, are SGHVS and FNYEAQ. The receptor was derived from a middle-aged man with active or convalescent COVID-19. The rearrangement combines TRBV7-6 with TRBJ2-7, and 9 junction bases match TRBD1. The sequenced sample consisted of peripheral blood. The DNA sequence follows: TGTGCCAGCAGCTTACTGGACAGGGGCCACGAGCAGTACTTC. Its protein reads: CASSLLDRGHEQYF.